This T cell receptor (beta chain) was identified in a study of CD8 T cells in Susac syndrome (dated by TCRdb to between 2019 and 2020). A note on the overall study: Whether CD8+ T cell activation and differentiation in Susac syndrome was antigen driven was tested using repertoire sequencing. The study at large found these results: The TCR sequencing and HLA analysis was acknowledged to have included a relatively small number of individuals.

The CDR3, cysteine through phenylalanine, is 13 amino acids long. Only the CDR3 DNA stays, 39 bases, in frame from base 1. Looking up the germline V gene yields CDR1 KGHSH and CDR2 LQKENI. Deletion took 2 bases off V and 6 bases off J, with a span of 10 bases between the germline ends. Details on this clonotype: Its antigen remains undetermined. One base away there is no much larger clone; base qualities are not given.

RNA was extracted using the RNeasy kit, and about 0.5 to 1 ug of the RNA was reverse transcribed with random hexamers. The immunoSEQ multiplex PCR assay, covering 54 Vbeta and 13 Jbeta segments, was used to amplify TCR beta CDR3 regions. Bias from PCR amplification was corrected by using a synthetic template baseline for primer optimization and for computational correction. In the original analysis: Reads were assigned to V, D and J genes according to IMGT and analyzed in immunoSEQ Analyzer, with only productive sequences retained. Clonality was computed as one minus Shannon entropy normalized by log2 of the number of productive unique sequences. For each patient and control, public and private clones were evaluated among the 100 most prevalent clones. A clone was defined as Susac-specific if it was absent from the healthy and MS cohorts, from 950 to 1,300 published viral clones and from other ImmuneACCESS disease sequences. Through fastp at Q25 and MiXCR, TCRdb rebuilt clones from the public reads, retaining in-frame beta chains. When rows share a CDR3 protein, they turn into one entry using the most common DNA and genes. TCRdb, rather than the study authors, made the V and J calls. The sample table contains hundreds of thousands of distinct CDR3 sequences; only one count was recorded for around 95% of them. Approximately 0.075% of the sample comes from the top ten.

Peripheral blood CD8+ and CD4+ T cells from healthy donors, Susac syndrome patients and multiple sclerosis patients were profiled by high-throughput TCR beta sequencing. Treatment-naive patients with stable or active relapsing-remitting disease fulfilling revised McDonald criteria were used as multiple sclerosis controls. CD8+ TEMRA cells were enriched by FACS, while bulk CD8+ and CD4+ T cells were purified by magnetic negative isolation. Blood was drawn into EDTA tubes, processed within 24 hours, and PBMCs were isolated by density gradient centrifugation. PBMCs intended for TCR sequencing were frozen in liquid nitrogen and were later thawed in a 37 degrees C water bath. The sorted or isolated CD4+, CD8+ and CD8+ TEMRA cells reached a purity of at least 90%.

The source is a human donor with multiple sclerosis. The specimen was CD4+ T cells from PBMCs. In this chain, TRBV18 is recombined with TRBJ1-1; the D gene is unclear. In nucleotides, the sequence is TGTGCCAGCTCACCATACCTCGAGGCTGAAGCTTTCTTT. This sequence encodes CASSPYLEAEAFF. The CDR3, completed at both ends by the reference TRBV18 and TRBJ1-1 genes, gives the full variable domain NAGVMQNPRHLVRRRGQEARLRCSPMKGHSHVYWYRQLPEEGLKFMVYLQKENIIDESGMPKERFSAEFPKEGPSILRIQQVVRGDSAAYFCASSPYLEAEAFFGQGTRLTVV.